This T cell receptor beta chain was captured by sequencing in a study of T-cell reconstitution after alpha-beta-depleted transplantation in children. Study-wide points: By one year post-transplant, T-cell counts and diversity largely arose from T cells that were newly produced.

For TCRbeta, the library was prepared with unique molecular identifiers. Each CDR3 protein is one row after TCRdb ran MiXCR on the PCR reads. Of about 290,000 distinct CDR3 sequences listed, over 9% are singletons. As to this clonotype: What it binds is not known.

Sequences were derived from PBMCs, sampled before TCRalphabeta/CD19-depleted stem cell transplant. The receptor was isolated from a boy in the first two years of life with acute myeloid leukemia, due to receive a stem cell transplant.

The CDR3 nucleotides read TGCGCCAGCAGCCAAGATCGCGTCGGGCAGGGAAACTACTACGAGCAGTACTTC. As protein: CASSQDRVGQGNYYEQYF. The chain is built from TRBV4-3 and TRBJ2-7; possible D gene TRBD1, 5 bases. The V end lost 0 bases, the J end lost 3 bases, and 21 bases lay between the germline ends. Germline values: CDR1 LGHNA, CDR2 YSLEER. The CDR3 covers 18 residues.